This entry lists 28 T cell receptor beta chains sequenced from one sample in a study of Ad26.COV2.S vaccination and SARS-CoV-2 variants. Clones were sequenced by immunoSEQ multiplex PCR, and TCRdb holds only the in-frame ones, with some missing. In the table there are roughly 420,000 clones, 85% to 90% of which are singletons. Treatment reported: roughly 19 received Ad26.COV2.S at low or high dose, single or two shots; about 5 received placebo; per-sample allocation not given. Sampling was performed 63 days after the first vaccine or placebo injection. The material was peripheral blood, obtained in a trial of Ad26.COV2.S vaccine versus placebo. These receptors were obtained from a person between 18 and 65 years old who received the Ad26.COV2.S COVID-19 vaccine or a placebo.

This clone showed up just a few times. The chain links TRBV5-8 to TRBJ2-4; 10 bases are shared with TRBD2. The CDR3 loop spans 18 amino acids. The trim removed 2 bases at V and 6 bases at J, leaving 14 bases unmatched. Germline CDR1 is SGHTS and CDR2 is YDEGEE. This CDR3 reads CASSFSVYGTSGINIQYF. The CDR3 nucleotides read TGTGCCAGCAGCTTCTCTGTGTATGGTACTAGCGGGATAAACATTCAGTACTTC.

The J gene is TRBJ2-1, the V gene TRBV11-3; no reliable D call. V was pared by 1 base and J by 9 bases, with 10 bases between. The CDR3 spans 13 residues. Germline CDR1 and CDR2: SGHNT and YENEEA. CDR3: CASSLVGSSEQFF. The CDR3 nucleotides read TGTGCCAGCAGCTTAGTTGGTAGCAGTGAGCAGTTCTTC.

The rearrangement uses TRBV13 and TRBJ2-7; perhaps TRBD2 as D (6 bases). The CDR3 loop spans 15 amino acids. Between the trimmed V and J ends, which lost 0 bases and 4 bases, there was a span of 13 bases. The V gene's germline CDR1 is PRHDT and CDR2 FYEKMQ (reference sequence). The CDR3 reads CASSLGLAVHYEQYV. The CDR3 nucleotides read TGTGCCAGCAGCTTAGGACTAGCAGTACATTACGAGCAGTACGTC.

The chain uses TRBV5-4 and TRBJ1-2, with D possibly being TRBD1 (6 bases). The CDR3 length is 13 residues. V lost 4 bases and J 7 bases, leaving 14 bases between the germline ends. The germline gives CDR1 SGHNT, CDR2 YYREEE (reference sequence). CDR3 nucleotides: TGTGCCAGCAGCGTACCAGGGGTGGCTGGCTACACCTTC. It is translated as CASSVPGVAGYTF.

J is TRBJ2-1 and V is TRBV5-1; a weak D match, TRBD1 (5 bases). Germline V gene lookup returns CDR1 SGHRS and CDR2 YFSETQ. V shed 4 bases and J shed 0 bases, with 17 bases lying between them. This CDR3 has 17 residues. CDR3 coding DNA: TGCGCCAGCAGCCCGAAACAGGACCCCCTCTCCTACAATGAGCAGTTCTTC. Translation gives CASSPKQDPLSYNEQFF.

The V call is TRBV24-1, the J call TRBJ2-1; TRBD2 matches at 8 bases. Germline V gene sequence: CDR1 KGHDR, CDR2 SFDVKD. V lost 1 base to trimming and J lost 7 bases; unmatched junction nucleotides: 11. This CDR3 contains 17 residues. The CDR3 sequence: CATSDFPRSGMVNEQFF. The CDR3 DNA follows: TGTGCCACCAGTGATTTCCCCCGTAGCGGGATGGTGAATGAGCAGTTCTTC.

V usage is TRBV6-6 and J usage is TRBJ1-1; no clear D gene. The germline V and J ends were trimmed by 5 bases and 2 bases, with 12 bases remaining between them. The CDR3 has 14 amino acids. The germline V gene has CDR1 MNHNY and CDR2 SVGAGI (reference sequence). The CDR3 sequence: CASSPVDENTEAFF. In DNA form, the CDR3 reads TGTGCCAGCAGTCCAGTCGACGAAAACACTGAAGCTTTCTTT.

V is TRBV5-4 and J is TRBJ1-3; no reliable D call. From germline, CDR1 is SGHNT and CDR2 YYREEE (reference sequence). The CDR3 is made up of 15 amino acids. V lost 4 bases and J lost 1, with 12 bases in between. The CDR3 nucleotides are TGTGCCAGCAGCCGCCCACAAGATTCTGGAAACACCATATATTTT. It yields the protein CASSRPQDSGNTIYF.

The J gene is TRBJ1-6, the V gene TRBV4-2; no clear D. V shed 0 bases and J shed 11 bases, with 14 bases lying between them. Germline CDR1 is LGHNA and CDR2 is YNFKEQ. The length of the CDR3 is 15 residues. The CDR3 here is CASSQDDRRDTPLHF. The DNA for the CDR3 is TGTGCCAGCAGCCAAGATGACCGCCGAGATACACCCCTCCACTTT.

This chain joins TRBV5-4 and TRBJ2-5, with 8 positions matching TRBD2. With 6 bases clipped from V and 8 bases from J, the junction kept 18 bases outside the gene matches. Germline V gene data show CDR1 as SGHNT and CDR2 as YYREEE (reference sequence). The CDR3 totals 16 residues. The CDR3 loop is CASNFSELAVKSTQYF. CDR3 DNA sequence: TGTGCCAGCAACTTTTCCGAACTAGCGGTTAAGAGTACCCAGTACTTC. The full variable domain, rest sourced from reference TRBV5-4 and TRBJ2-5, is ETGVTQSPTHLIKTRGQQVTLRCSSQSGHNTVSWYQQALGQGPQFIFQYYREEENGRGNFPPRFSGLQFPNYSSELNVNALELDDSALYLCASNFSELAVKSTQYFGPGTRLLVL.

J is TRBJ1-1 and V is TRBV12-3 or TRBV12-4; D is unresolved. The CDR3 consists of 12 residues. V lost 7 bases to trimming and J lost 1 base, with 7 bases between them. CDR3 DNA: TGTGCCAGCATTAGCAGGAACACTGAAGCTTTCTTT. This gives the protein CASISRNTEAFF.

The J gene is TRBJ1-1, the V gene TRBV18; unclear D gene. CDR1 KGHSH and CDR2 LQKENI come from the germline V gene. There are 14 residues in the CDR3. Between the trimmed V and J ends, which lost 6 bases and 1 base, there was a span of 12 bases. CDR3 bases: TGTGCCAGCTCCCCTACACTCCGGAACACTGAAGCTTTCTTT. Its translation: CASSPTLRNTEAFF.

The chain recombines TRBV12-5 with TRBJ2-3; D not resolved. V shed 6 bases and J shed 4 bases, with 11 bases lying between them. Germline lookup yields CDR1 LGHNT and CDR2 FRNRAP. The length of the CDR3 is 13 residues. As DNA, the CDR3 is TGTGCTAGTGGGCCCGGTTGGGCAGATACGCAGTATTTT. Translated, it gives CASGPGWADTQYF.

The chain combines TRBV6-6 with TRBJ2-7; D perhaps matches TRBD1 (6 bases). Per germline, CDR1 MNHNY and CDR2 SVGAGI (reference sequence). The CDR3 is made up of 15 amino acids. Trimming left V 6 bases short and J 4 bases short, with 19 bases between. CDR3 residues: CASRSPGHDVYEQYV. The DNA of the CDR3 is TGTGCCAGCAGGTCCCCGGGACACGATGTTTACGAGCAGTACGTC.

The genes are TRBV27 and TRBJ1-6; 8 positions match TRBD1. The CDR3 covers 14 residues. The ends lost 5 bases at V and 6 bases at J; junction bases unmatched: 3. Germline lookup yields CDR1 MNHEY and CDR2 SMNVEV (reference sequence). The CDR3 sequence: CASSRQGFNSPLHF. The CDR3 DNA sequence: TGTGCCAGCAGTCGACAGGGGTTTAATTCACCCCTCCACTTT.

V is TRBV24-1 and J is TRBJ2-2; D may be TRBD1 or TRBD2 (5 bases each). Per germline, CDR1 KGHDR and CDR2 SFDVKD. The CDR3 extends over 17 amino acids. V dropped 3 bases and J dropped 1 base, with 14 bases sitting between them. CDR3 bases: TGTGCCACCAGTGATCGGGACCCTAAGATGAACACCGGGGAGCTGTTTTTT. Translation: CATSDRDPKMNTGELFF.

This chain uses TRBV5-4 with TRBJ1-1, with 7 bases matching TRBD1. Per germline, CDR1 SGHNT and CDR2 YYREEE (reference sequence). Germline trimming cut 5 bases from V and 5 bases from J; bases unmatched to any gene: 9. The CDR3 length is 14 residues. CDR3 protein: CASSYDREWTEAFF. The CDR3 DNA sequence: TGTGCCAGCAGTTACGACAGGGAATGGACTGAAGCTTTCTTT.

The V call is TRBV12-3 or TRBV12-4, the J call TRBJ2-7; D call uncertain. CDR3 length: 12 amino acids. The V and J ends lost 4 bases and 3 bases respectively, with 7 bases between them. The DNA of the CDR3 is TGTGCCAGCAGTTACGGCGGCTACGAGCAGTACGTC. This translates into CASSYGGYEQYV.

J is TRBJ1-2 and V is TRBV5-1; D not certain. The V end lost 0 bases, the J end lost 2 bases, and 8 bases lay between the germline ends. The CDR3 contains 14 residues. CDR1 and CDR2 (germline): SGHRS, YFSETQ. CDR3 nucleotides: TGCGCCAGCAGCTTGGACAGCCCCAACTATGGCTACACCTTC. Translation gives CASSLDSPNYGYTF.

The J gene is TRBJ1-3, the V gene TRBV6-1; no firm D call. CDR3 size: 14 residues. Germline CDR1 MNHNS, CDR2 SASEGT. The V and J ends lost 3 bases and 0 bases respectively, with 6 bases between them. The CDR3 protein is CASSDKGSGNTIYF. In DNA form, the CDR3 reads TGTGCCAGCAGTGATAAAGGCTCTGGAAACACCATATATTTT.

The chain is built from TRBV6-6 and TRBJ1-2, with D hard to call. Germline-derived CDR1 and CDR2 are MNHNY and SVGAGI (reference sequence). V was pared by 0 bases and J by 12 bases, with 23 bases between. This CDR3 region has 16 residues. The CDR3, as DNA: TGTGCCAGCAGTTACTCTACGGACCCCGGACCGCCCACGGACACCTTC. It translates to CASSYSTDPGPPTDTF.

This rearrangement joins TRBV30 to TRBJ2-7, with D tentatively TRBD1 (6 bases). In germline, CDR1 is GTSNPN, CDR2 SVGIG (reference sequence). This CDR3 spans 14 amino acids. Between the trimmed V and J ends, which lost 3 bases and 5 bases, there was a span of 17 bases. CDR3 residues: CAWRSTGFRNEQYF. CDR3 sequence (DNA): TGTGCCTGGAGGTCCACAGGGTTCAGGAACGAGCAGTACTTC.

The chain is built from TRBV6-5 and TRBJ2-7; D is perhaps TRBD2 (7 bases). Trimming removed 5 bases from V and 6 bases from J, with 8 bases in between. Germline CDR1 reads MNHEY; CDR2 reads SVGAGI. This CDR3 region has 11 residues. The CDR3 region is CASSRGGEQYF. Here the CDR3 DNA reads TGTGCCAGCAGTAGGGGGGGCGAGCAGTACTTC.

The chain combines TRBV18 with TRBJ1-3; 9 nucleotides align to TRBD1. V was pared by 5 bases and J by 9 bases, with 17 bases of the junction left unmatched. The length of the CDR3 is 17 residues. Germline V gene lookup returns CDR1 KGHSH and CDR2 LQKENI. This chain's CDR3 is CASSSLPGQGFMGTIYF. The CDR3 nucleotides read TGTGCCAGCTCATCATTGCCGGGACAGGGTTTTATGGGCACCATATATTTT. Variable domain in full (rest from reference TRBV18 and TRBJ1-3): NAGVMQNPRHLVRRRGQEARLRCSPMKGHSHVYWYRQLPEEGLKFMVYLQKENIIDESGMPKERFSAEFPKEGPSILRIQQVVRGDSAAYFCASSSLPGQGFMGTIYFGEGSWLTVV.

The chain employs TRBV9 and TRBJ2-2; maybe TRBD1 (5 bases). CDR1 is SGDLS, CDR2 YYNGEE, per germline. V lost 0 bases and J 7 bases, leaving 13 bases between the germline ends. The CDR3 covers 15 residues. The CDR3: CASSVGGQGGGELFF. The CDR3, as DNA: TGTGCCAGCAGCGTAGGTGGGCAGGGTGGCGGGGAGCTGTTTTTT.

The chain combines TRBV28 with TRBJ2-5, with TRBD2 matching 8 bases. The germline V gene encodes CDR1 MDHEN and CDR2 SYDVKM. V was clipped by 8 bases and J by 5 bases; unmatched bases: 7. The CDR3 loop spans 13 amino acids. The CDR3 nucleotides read TGTGCCAGCGGACGGGGGGGGTTGGAGACCCAGTACTTC. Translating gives CASGRGGLETQYF.

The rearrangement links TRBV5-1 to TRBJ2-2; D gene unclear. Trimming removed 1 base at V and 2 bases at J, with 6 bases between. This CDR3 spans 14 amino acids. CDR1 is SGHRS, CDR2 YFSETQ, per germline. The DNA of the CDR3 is TGCGCCAGCAGCTTGAACAGCAACACCGGGGAGCTGTTTTTT. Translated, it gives CASSLNSNTGELFF.

CDR3 loop: CASSPATGQGDEQFF. The CDR3 nucleotides read TGTGCCAGCTCACCAGCGACCGGGCAGGGGGATGAGCAGTTCTTC. The genes are TRBV18 and TRBJ2-1; 7 bases fit TRBD1. Germline lookup yields CDR1 KGHSH and CDR2 LQKENI. The CDR3 covers 15 residues. V shed 2 bases, J shed 8 bases, and the junction held 9 bases outside the gene matches.